The next 9 T cell receptor beta chains were all read from a single sample in a study of blood T cell repertoires in COVID-19. Produced via immunoSEQ multiplex PCR; TCRdb's table is partial and in-frame only. The data show under 95,000 clones, about 85% seen once. The sample consisted of peripheral blood. These receptors came from an elderly woman with COVID-19, enrolled during active disease.

The rearrangement links TRBV5-1 to TRBJ1-4, with D tentatively TRBD1 (6 bases). The germline V gene encodes CDR1 SGHRS and CDR2 YFSETQ. Trimming took 4 bases from V and 5 from J, leaving 9 bases between them. CDR3 length equals 13 residues. The CDR3 sequence: CASSVGQNEKLFF. Written as DNA, the CDR3 is TGCGCCAGCAGCGTCGGACAGAATGAAAAACTGTTTTTT.

This clone was seen only a few times. In DNA, the CDR3 is TGTGCCAGCAGCCGCGGACAGGGGAATGGCTACACCTTC. It yields the protein CASSRGQGNGYTF. The chain joins TRBV25-1 to TRBJ1-2, with 9 bases aligning to TRBD1. Germline V gives CDR1 MGHDK, CDR2 SYGVNS. This CDR3 contains 13 residues. The V gene end was trimmed by 6 bases and the J gene end by 6 bases; junction bases not matched to a gene: 5.

V and J are TRBV4-2 and TRBJ2-3; 15 bases line up with TRBD2. With 3 bases clipped from V and 5 bases from J, the junction kept 6 bases outside the gene matches. Germline V gene data show CDR1 as LGHNA and CDR2 as YNFKEQ. The CDR3 length is 17 residues. The CDR3 here is CASSHRTSGGAKDTQYF. The CDR3 coding sequence is TGTGCCAGCAGCCATCGGACTAGCGGGGGGGCCAAAGATACGCAGTATTTT.

The J gene is TRBJ1-1, the V gene TRBV5-1; 7 bases agree with TRBD1. The CDR3 loop spans 15 amino acids. CDR1 is SGHRS, CDR2 YFSETQ, per germline. The trim removed 2 bases at V and 2 bases at J, leaving 6 bases unmatched. The CDR3 DNA follows: TGCGCCAGCAGCTTCACCGGGACAGCCAACACTGAAGCTTTCTTT. Translated: CASSFTGTANTEAFF.

The J gene is TRBJ2-1, the V gene TRBV5-6, with 10 bases identical to TRBD2. The J segment lost 6 bases and the V segment lost 3 bases, leaving 6 bases of the junction unmatched. Germline CDR1 SGHDT, CDR2 YYEEEE. This CDR3 comprises 15 residues. The CDR3 spells CASSYPGLASNEQFF. The CDR3 coding sequence is TGTGCCAGCAGCTACCCGGGACTAGCGTCCAATGAGCAGTTCTTC.

The rearrangement uses TRBV6-5 and TRBJ1-1; D remains ambiguous. The V end was cut by 7 bases, the J end by 9 bases, with 24 bases between. The CDR3 has 15 residues. Germline V gives CDR1 MNHEY, CDR2 SVGAGI. CDR3: CASTKRDTNSGKAFF. Here the CDR3 DNA reads TGTGCCAGCACCAAAAGAGACACGAACTCAGGAAAAGCTTTCTTT.

This clone was seen just once. The chain has TRBV7-2 and TRBJ1-2; 10 positions match TRBD1. The CDR3 is 14 amino acids. Germline-derived CDR1 and CDR2 are SGHTA and FQGNSA. V lost 11 bases, J lost 4 bases, and 10 bases stayed unmatched. The CDR3 is CASVYGQGGYGYTF. CDR3 DNA: TGTGCCTCTGTGTACGGACAGGGGGGCTATGGCTACACCTTC.

This sequence joins TRBV27 and TRBJ2-3, with D perhaps matching TRBD2 (5 bases). Germline lookup yields CDR1 MNHEY and CDR2 SMNVEV (reference sequence). Trimming stripped 5 bases from V and 1 base from J, with 13 bases between. The CDR3 runs to 15 residues. This CDR3 reads CASSRPSSGTDTQYF. The CDR3 DNA reads TGTGCCAGCAGTAGACCTAGCAGCGGCACAGATACGCAGTATTTT.

This chain links TRBV27 with TRBJ2-1; D possibly corresponds to TRBD2 (5 bases). Germline-derived CDR1 and CDR2 are MNHEY and SMNVEV (reference sequence). The CDR3 is 15 residues long. The V gene lost 5 bases and the J gene lost 8 bases, with 19 bases spanning the gap. The CDR3 loop reads CASSPRSVVGDEQFF. In DNA form, the CDR3 reads TGTGCCAGCAGTCCGCGATCCGTAGTGGGAGATGAGCAGTTCTTC.